Shown below are 17 T cell receptor beta chains from a single sample sequenced in a study of cytomegalovirus exposure and HLA in healthy donors. The protocol was immunoSEQ multiplex PCR, while the TCRdb copy is restricted to in-frame clones and leaves out a portion. Among 150,000 or so clones listed, 80% to 90% were seen once. Material for sequencing was PBMCs. These receptors were collected from a man aged 18 to 35 in good health and CMV-seropositive.

V usage is TRBV9 and J usage is TRBJ1-4; 10 bases agree with TRBD1. Germline values: CDR1 SGDLS, CDR2 YYNGEE. The CDR3 contains 18 residues. After removal of 3 bases from V and 6 bases from J, the junction contained 14 bases not matched to a gene. This CDR3 reads CASSGGRGQGKSYEKLFF. Here the CDR3 DNA reads TGTGCCAGCAGCGGGGGACGGGGACAGGGGAAATCATATGAAAAACTGTTTTTT.

The J gene is TRBJ2-7, the V gene TRBV7-2, with 7 bases lining up with TRBD1. The ends lost 7 bases at V and 2 bases at J; junction bases unmatched: 11. Germline V CDR1 and CDR2: SGHTA, FQGNSA. The CDR3 is 15 residues long. This chain's CDR3 is CASTKSIQGTYEQYF. The CDR3 bases are TGTGCCAGCACCAAATCTATACAGGGGACCTACGAGCAGTACTTC.

V gene TRBV6-5 combines with J gene TRBJ2-3, with TRBD2 as a possible D gene (7 bases). Trimming pared 1 base from V and 4 bases from J, leaving 15 bases between. Looked up from germline, CDR1 is MNHEY and CDR2 is SVGAGI. The CDR3 extends over 16 amino acids. CDR3 nucleotides: TGTGCCAGCAGTTACTTGCCGGGGGGCCAGTCAGATACGCAGTATTTT. Encoded protein: CASSYLPGGQSDTQYF.

The genes are TRBV4-2 and TRBJ2-5; tentatively, D is TRBD2 (6 bases). The V gene lost 4 bases and the J gene lost 2 bases, with 11 bases spanning the gap. The CDR3 contains 14 residues. CDR1 and CDR2 (germline): LGHNA, YNFKEQ. The DNA of the CDR3 is TGTGCCAGCAGCCGGAGGGCTTGGCAAGAGACCCAGTACTTC. Amino acid sequence: CASSRRAWQETQYF.

The chain combines TRBV5-6 with TRBJ2-7; D gene uncertain. The CDR3 totals 14 residues. The germline gives CDR1 SGHDT, CDR2 YYEEEE. V was cut by 2 bases and J by 6 bases, with 15 bases left in between. CDR3 nucleotide sequence: TGTGCCAGCAGCTTAGACATCCGATCCGCCGAGCAGTACTTC. It specifies CASSLDIRSAEQYF.

V is TRBV6-5 and J is TRBJ1-1; possible D gene TRBD1, 5 bases. From germline, CDR1 is MNHEY and CDR2 SVGAGI. The ends were cut back, 6 bases at V and 6 bases at J, with 11 bases in the middle. CDR3 size: 12 residues. CDR3 in amino acids: CASSSWGAEAFF. DNA for the CDR3: TGTGCCAGCAGCTCTTGGGGCGCTGAAGCTTTCTTT.

The count of this clone is one. The chain links TRBV29-1 to TRBJ2-1; maybe TRBD1 (5 bases). CDR3 length: 12 amino acids. Trimming stripped 8 bases from V and 5 bases from J, with 13 bases between. Germline loops: CDR1 SQVTM, CDR2 ANQGSEA. The CDR3, as DNA: TGCAGCTCCGCGAAAGGGGACAATGAGCAGTTCTTC. Protein: CSSAKGDNEQFF.

The chain combines TRBV6-5 with TRBJ1-3; D not resolved. The CDR3 totals 14 residues. Trimming left V 10 bases short and J 0 bases short, with 13 bases between. Germline V gene sequence: CDR1 MNHEY, CDR2 SVGAGI. The CDR3 region has the DNA TGTGCCACTGCGGGCCGCATCTCTGGAAACACCATATATTTT. It yields the protein CATAGRISGNTIYF.

The chain recombines TRBV11-2 with TRBJ2-1; tentatively, D is TRBD1 (6 bases). The germline V gene encodes CDR1 SGHAT and CDR2 FQNNGV. This CDR3 comprises 14 residues. V lost 5 bases and J lost 8, with 16 bases in between. CDR3 coding DNA: TGTGCCAGCAGCCCCGTCCAGGGGCGCCATGAGCAGTTCTTC. Its translation: CASSPVQGRHEQFF.

This rearrangement joins TRBV7-2 to TRBJ2-7, with D perhaps matching TRBD2 (5 bases). CDR3 size: 15 residues. V was shortened by 5 bases and J by 0 bases, with 14 bases between the two germline ends. The germline CDR1 and CDR2 sequences are SGHTA and FQGNSA. CDR3 DNA: TGTGCCAGCAGCGTTCATCTAGCCGTCTCCTACGAGCAGTACTTC. Its translation is CASSVHLAVSYEQYF. The full variable domain, completed using reference TRBV7-2 and TRBJ2-7, is GAGVSQSPSNKVTEKGKDVELRCDPISGHTALYWYRQSLGQGLEFLIYFQGNSAPDKSGLPSDRFSAERTGGSVSTLTIQRTQQEDSAVYLCASSVHLAVSYEQYFGPGTRLTVT.

This clone appeared once. The chain links TRBV30 to TRBJ2-5; a possible D gene is TRBD1 (5 bases). V was shortened by 0 bases and J by 7 bases, with 18 bases between the two germline ends. CDR1 is GTSNPN and CDR2 is SVGIG in the germline V gene (reference sequence). This CDR3 spans 15 amino acids. The CDR3 DNA reads as TGTGCCTGGAGTGTAGGTGGTGGGGCATCGGGGACCCAGTACTTC. Amino acid sequence: CAWSVGGGASGTQYF.

In its sample, this clone was seen a few times. V is TRBV7-8 and J is TRBJ1-2; D unclear. The CDR3 length is 14 residues. Trimming left V 5 bases short and J 8 bases short, with 18 bases between. Looked up from germline, CDR1 is SGHVS and CDR2 is FQNEAQ. This CDR3 is CASSPEAGFGGYTF. In nucleotides, the CDR3 is TGTGCCAGCAGCCCAGAGGCGGGGTTTGGGGGCTACACCTTC.

V usage is TRBV18 and J usage is TRBJ1-2, with TRBD1 as a possible D gene (6 bases). CDR3 length: 13 residues. V lost 3 bases, J lost 6 bases, and 11 bases lay in between. CDR1 is KGHSH and CDR2 is LQKENI in the germline V gene. CDR3 in amino acids: CASSPRDIDGYTF. The CDR3 DNA sequence: TGTGCCAGCTCACCTCGGGACATTGATGGCTACACCTTC.

The chain is built from TRBV18 and TRBJ1-1; 7 bases align to TRBD1. This CDR3 has 16 amino acids. CDR1 and CDR2 from the germline V gene are KGHSH and LQKENI. V lost 3 bases, J lost 4 bases, and 11 bases stayed unmatched. CDR3 coding DNA: TGTGCCAGCTCACCCGGACAGGCCACCAGGGGCACTGAAGCTTTCTTT. Amino acid sequence: CASSPGQATRGTEAFF.

The chain employs TRBV15 and TRBJ2-7; TRBD2 might be the D (7 bases). The V gene lost 5 bases and the J gene lost 0 bases, with 11 bases spanning the gap. Germline CDR1 and CDR2: LNHNV and YYDKDF (reference sequence). The CDR3 is 14 amino acids. The CDR3 DNA is TGTGCCACCAGCCCGGGGGGCGCCTCCTACGAGCAGTACTTC. Its protein is CATSPGGASYEQYF.

The chain employs TRBV5-1 and TRBJ2-1; perhaps TRBD2 as D (5 bases). The CDR3 is 11 residues long. Germline assignment: CDR1 SGHRS and CDR2 YFSETQ. V shed 4 bases and J shed 7 bases, with 6 bases lying between them. The CDR3 DNA reads as TGCGCCAGCAGCGAGGGAAATGAGCAGTTCTTC. It yields the protein CASSEGNEQFF.

To note about this clone: Additional DNA sequences in this sample encode the identical CDR3. The chain uses TRBV9 and TRBJ1-1; no clear D. In germline, CDR1 is SGDLS, CDR2 YYNGEE. Trimming removed 0 bases from V and 1 base from J, with 4 bases in between. The CDR3 is 13 residues long. The DNA for the CDR3 is TGTGCCAGCAGCGTAGCTAAGAACACTGAAGCTTTCTTT. Protein product: CASSVAKNTEAFF.